Below, 20 T cell receptor beta chains from the same sample are listed, as sequenced in a study of T cell responses to AZD1222 COVID-19 vaccine. Only in-frame clones appear in the TCRdb table, and some are missing; sequencing was by immunoSEQ multiplex PCR. Of about 150,000 clones in the sample, around 86% are singletons; the top ten hold around 4.1%. Sequenced material: peripheral blood, taken on day 0 of MenACWY control vaccination. The receptors shown here come from an adult in good health.

This clone appeared a single time. V usage is TRBV19 and J usage is TRBJ1-2; 7 nucleotides align to TRBD1. V was clipped by 7 bases and J by 6 bases; unmatched bases: 11. Germline-derived CDR1 and CDR2 are LNHDA and SQIVND (reference sequence). The CDR3 spans 14 residues. The CDR3 protein is CASTQGGRANGYTF. As DNA, the CDR3 is TGTGCCAGTACCCAGGGGGGTCGCGCTAATGGCTACACCTTC.

In this sample, this clone turned up once. V usage is TRBV24-1 and J usage is TRBJ1-3; D unclear. The CDR3 is 11 amino acids. The V gene's germline CDR1 is KGHDR and CDR2 SFDVKD. Trimming pared 6 bases from V and 3 bases from J, leaving 2 bases between. The CDR3 protein is CATSFGNTIYF. The CDR3 DNA follows: TGTGCCACCAGTTTTGGAAACACCATATATTTT.

The chain links TRBV27 to TRBJ1-5; unclear D gene. CDR1 and CDR2 from the germline V gene are MNHEY and SMNVEV (reference sequence). The CDR3 runs 16 residues. V gave up 2 bases and J gave up 0 bases, with 11 bases separating them. In DNA, the CDR3 is TGTGCCAGCAGTTTAAGGTTAGTTAATAGCAATCAGCCCCAGCATTTT. Amino acids: CASSLRLVNSNQPQHF.

J is TRBJ2-1 and V is TRBV6-4; TRBD2 matches 9 bases. With 0 bases clipped from V and 8 bases from J, the junction kept 5 bases outside the gene matches. The CDR3 is made up of 15 amino acids. Per the germline V gene, CDR1 is MRHNA and CDR2 is SNTAGT. The CDR3, as DNA: TGTGCCAGCAGTGACTCCCCTAGCGGGGTCGATGAGCAGTTCTTC. It specifies CASSDSPSGVDEQFF.

A single count supports this clone. The genes are TRBV6-5 and TRBJ1-2; D is unresolved. Trimming removed 7 bases from V and 2 bases from J, with 17 bases in between. The CDR3 loop spans 15 amino acids. CDR1 and CDR2 (germline): MNHEY, SVGAGI. In nucleotides, the CDR3 is TGTGCCAGCACCTGGTTCGAAAACCTGAACTATGGCTACACCTTC. This encodes CASTWFENLNYGYTF.

The chain carries TRBV6-5 and TRBJ1-2; the D gene is possibly TRBD1 (6 bases). The germline CDR1 and CDR2 sequences are MNHEY and SVGAGI. The CDR3 loop spans 12 amino acids. Trimming cost V 6 bases and J 8 bases, with 13 bases left between them. Here the CDR3 DNA reads TGTGCCAGCAGGTCCACAGGGAGCGGCTACACCTTC. Protein sequence: CASRSTGSGYTF.

The V and J genes are TRBV5-8 and TRBJ2-7, with D tentatively TRBD2 (6 bases). Germline V CDR1 and CDR2: SGHTS, YDEGEE. The V and J ends lost 3 bases and 9 bases respectively, with 7 bases between them. The CDR3 consists of 10 residues. The CDR3 nucleotides read TGTGCCAGCAGCTCCGGGGGGCAGTACGTC. The encoded protein is CASSSGGQYV.

V and J are TRBV19 and TRBJ1-1; no clear D. This CDR3 has 12 amino acids. With 3 bases removed from V and 11 bases from J, the gap between germline ends came to 13 bases. Germline CDR1 LNHDA, CDR2 SQIVND (reference sequence). The CDR3 bases are TGTGCCAGTAGTATGAGCGACCAGTGGGCTTTCTTT. The encoded protein is CASSMSDQWAFF.

V gene TRBV19 combines with J gene TRBJ1-4; D is uncertain. Germline V CDR1 and CDR2: LNHDA, SQIVND (reference sequence). V shed 4 bases and J shed 7 bases, with 22 bases lying between them. The CDR3 extends over 17 amino acids. The CDR3 DNA sequence: TGTGCCAGTAGTACCCGTTCGACCGCTCAGAATAGTGAAAAACTGTTTTTT. This sequence encodes CASSTRSTAQNSEKLFF.

This rearrangement joins TRBV25-1 to TRBJ1-2; unclear D gene. Per germline, CDR1 MGHDK and CDR2 SYGVNS. V gave up 2 bases and J gave up 4 bases, with 11 bases separating them. The CDR3 covers 14 residues. CDR3 sequence: CASSETRAGYGYTF. The CDR3 nucleotides are TGTGCCAGCAGTGAAACCCGGGCAGGCTATGGCTACACCTTC.

This rearrangement joins TRBV19 to TRBJ2-5; D possibly corresponds to TRBD1 (7 bases). Germline V lookup: CDR1 LNHDA, CDR2 SQIVND (reference sequence). CDR3 size: 15 residues. Between the trimmed V and J ends, which lost 5 bases and 2 bases, there was a span of 15 bases. The CDR3 DNA is TGTGCCAGTAGTTCCGCGGGACAGCCTCAAGAGACCCAGTACTTC. Residues: CASSSAGQPQETQYF. The variable domain in full, with the rest retrieved from reference TRBV19 and TRBJ2-5, is DGGITQSPKYLFRKEGQNVTLSCEQNLNHDAMYWYRQDPGQGLRLIYYSQIVNDFQKGDIAEGYSVSREKKESFPLTVTSAQKNPTAFYLCASSSAGQPQETQYFGPGTRLLVL.

The CDR3 region is CASLAPGSYGYTF. In nucleotides, the CDR3 is TGTGCCAGCCTTGCTCCGGGAAGCTATGGCTACACCTTC. The genes are TRBV2 and TRBJ1-2; D gene unclear. This CDR3 region has 13 residues. Per the germline V gene, CDR1 is SNHLY and CDR2 is FYNNEI. V lost 8 bases to trimming and J lost 4 bases, with 14 bases between them.

The rearrangement links TRBV28 to TRBJ1-2; D is unclear. V was trimmed by 5 bases and J by 6 bases, leaving 13 bases between them. The germline V gene encodes CDR1 MDHEN and CDR2 SYDVKM. This CDR3 region has 13 residues. The CDR3 sequence: CASSPYQRDGYTF. The CDR3 coding sequence is TGTGCCAGCAGTCCTTATCAAAGAGATGGCTACACCTTC.

The chain joins TRBV7-8 to TRBJ1-5; perhaps TRBD1 as D (6 bases). Deletions cut 5 bases from V and 7 bases from J, with 15 bases between. The germline V gene has CDR1 SGHVS and CDR2 FQNEAQ. CDR3 size: 14 residues. CDR3 bases: TGTGCCAGCAGCCTACGTACAGGGTACCAGCCCCAGCATTTT. It codes for CASSLRTGYQPQHF.

This chain joins TRBV5-8 and TRBJ2-5; TRBD1 matches 7 bases. Unmatched junction bases numbered 3, after V lost 3 bases and J lost 4 bases. Germline-derived CDR1 and CDR2 are SGHTS and YDEGEE. CDR3 length equals 13 residues. CDR3 DNA: TGTGCCAGCAGCTCCAGACAGGGAGAGACCCAGTACTTC. This translates into CASSSRQGETQYF.

The CDR3 DNA reads as TGTGCCAGCAGCCCTGGGACAGGCCTAAGGGTTGGTACGCAGTATTTT. Translating it yields CASSPGTGLRVGTQYF. J is TRBJ2-3 and V is TRBV9; 8 bases match TRBD1. V trimming: 4 bases; J trimming: 8 bases; junction bases outside the gene matches: 15. The CDR3 contains 16 residues. Germline CDR1 and CDR2: SGDLS and YYNGEE.

The rearrangement uses TRBV27 and TRBJ2-7; 10 bases are shared with TRBD1. V dropped 5 bases and J dropped 3; count of bases not matched to a gene: 4. The germline V gene encodes CDR1 MNHEY and CDR2 SMNVEV (reference sequence). CDR3 length equals 14 residues. The CDR3 DNA reads as TGTGCCAGCAGTCCCGGGACAGGGGTCTACGAGCAGTACTTC. Its translation: CASSPGTGVYEQYF.

This clone was observed a few times. The chain carries TRBV4-1 and TRBJ2-3; D gene unclear. Germline V gene data show CDR1 as MGHRA and CDR2 as YSYEKL. V lost 1 base, J lost 4 bases, and 6 bases lay in between. The CDR3 sequence is 13 residues long. The CDR3 region has the DNA TGCGCCAGCAGCCAAGGAGACGCAGATACGCAGTATTTT. It yields the protein CASSQGDADTQYF.

This chain joins TRBV12-3 or TRBV12-4 and TRBJ1-1; a weak D match, TRBD1 (6 bases). CDR3 length: 13 residues. V was pared by 5 bases and J by 1 base, with 8 bases between. As DNA, the CDR3 is TGTGCCAGCAGTCCAGGGGCGAACACTGAAGCTTTCTTT. Its protein is CASSPGANTEAFF.

The chain is built from TRBV5-6 and TRBJ1-2; D ambiguous. The V end was cut by 2 bases, the J end by 0 bases, with 8 bases between. The CDR3 runs to 14 residues. Germline CDR1 is SGHDT and CDR2 is YYEEEE. The CDR3 sequence: CASSFPGSNYGYTF. The CDR3 DNA reads TGTGCCAGCAGCTTCCCCGGGTCTAACTATGGCTACACCTTC.